Given below is one T cell receptor (beta chain) in context. Germline V gives CDR1 MNHNY, CDR2 SVGAGI (reference sequence). CDR3 size: 15 residues. V lost 2 bases and J 3 bases, leaving 11 bases between the germline ends. A second PCR of roughly 6 to 12 cycles used a sample-barcoded 5' primer and a J-beta primer mix. Using its own MiXCR run on the 5' RACE reads, TCRdb lists one record per CDR3 protein. The data show fewer than 2,000,000 distinct CDR3 sequences, roughly 43% seen once. These data are taken from a study of blood T cells in healthy people across ages. Sequences were obtained from blood. The rearrangement links TRBV6-6 to TRBJ1-5; TRBD1 is a possible D gene (5 bases). This TCR derives from a human donor in good health. CDR3 region: CASSYLNRINQPQHF. The CDR3, as DNA: TGTGCCAGCAGTTACCTTAACAGGATCAATCAGCCCCAGCATTTT.